In its sample, the clone carrying this TCR beta chain was seen a few times. As yet, its antigen is unknown. This sample stems from a study of response to subunit inactivated influenza vaccine. The CDR3 consists of 13 residues. V shed 1 base and J shed 4 bases, with 6 bases lying between them. From germline, CDR1 is SNHLY and CDR2 FYNNEI. Study results and caveats: The study's authors posited that every seasonal influenza vaccination enlists few new T cells.

TCRdb re-called the RT-PCR reads with MiXCR, one entry per CDR3 protein. The table records over 150,000 distinct CDR3 sequences, about 10% of them present only once. The clonotype comes from a man over 45 who received an inactivated influenza vaccine. Source: non-naive T cells sorted from PBMCs, taken on the day of vaccination. V usage is TRBV2 and J usage is TRBJ2-3, with D hard to call. The CDR3 protein is CASSEGGSDTQYF. CDR3 nucleotides: TGTGCCAGCAGTGAAGGCGGATCAGATACGCAGTATTTT.